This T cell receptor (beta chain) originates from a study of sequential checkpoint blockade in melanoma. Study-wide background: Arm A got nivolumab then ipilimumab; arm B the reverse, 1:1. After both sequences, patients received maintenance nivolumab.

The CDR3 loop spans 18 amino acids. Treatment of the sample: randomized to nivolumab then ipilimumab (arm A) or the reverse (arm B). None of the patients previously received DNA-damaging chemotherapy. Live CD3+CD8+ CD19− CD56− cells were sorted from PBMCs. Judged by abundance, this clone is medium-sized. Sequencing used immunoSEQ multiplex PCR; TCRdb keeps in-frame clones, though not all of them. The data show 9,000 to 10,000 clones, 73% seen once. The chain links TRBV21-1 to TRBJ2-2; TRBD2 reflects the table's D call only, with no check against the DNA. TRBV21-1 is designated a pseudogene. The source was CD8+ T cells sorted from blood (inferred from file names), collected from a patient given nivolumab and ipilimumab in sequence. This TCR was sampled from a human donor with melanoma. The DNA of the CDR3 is TGTGCCCCCAGCCCGGGGACTAGCGGGTTTCAAAACACCGGGGAGCTGTTTTTT. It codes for CAPSPGTSGFQNTGELFF.